This TCR beta chain was identified during a study of T cells in Graves' hyperthyroidism and ophthalmopathy (dated by TCRdb to the late 2010s). General notes on the study: Peripheral blood was collected at initial diagnosis, before any treatment. After sampling, hyperthyroidism patients received methimazole starting at 30 mg daily, and ophthalmopathy patients received high-dose intravenous methylprednisolone. The 100 discovery patients were randomly split 7:3 into training and test sets. TCR V-J signatures able to tell the groups apart were searched for in a discovery cohort of 90 to 100 patients, of whom over 40 had Graves' ophthalmopathy and around 57 had stable Graves' hyperthyroidism. The study also compared thyroid tissue and blood T-cell repertoires from about six Graves' hyperthyroidism patients. The paper describes TCR Vbeta CDR3 sequencing of 135 peripheral blood samples, made up of around 41 ophthalmopathy patients, approximately 76 hyperthyroidism patients and around 17 progressor patients. Prospective prediction of ophthalmopathy was tested in an independent validation cohort of fewer than 20 hyperthyroidism patients and around 16 patients who later progressed to ophthalmopathy. What the authors observed across the whole study: In validation, the model predicted progression to ophthalmopathy with approximately 70% sensitivity and around 72% specificity, a median of 6.5 months before onset. A 13 V-J signature model separated ophthalmopathy from stable hyperthyroidism, with around 91% sensitivity and roughly 81% specificity in cross-validation and 80%/75% in testing. Most expanded thyroid clonotypes (frequency above 0.001) were also found in blood, which suggests that blood repertoires may mirror thyroid immune responses. Sample size was not statistically predetermined, and blinding of investigators to group allocation was not performed.

Stable Graves' hyperthyroidism was defined as the absence of progression to ophthalmopathy over 18 months of follow-up. Hyperthyroidism patients were newly diagnosed, with disease duration under 2 months, and aged 18 to 65 years. Any patient with an uncontrolled infection, another autoimmune disease, pregnancy or lactation was excluded. Clinical symptoms, serum thyroxine and TRAb, thyroid ultrasound, and orbital computed tomography formed the basis for the diagnoses. PBMCs were separated from 10 ml of fresh peripheral blood using Ficoll-Paque density gradient centrifugation. Total RNA was extracted with Trizol reagent, and quality was checked on an Agilent 2100 Bioanalyzer. TCR beta CDR3 regions were amplified from RNA transcripts. The TCR CDR3 was subjected to a first round of RT-PCR using the HTBI primer set and the Qiagen OneStep RT-PCR kit. A second multiplex PCR round built the libraries, followed by size selection and purification. Paired-end sequencing of the libraries was performed with 100 bp reads on an Illumina HiSeq2000. The paper's processing steps were these. SOAPnuke was used to process the raw data, with reads discarded if the reads contained adapters or uncalled bases, had a mean Phred below 15, or lacked an exact constant-primer or identifier match. High-quality paired reads were merged with COPE v1.2.5, and unique nucleotide sequences were defined as clonotypes. Clonotypes were aligned to IMGT TRBV, TRBD and TRBJ reference segments using MiTCR v1.1. Only V-J combinations with frequency above 0.0001, covering about 99% of repertoires, were analysed. The TCS score was defined as the ratio of F50 (clonal expansion) to E x V (chaos), calculated using BLOSUM62-based TCRdist between CDR3 peptides within each V-J. Welch's t-statistics and random forest reduced roughly 530 V-J features to 13, which were used in a naive Bayes classifier (R e1071). The Morisita-Horn index was used to measure how similar the thyroid and blood repertoires were. TCRdb reworked the public reads: Q25 trimming with fastp, MiXCR clone assembly, productive beta chains retained. Identical CDR3 protein sequences are pooled into one entry, listed with their most common genes and DNA. These V and J calls are TCRdb output, not the study's own analysis. Here the sample has 700,000 to 850,000 distinct CDR3 sequences; 30% to 40% occur a single time. The ten largest clones capture less than 40% of the sample.

Including cysteine and phenylalanine, the CDR3 has 15 amino acids. The read is trimmed to its CDR3 DNA, 45 bases read in frame from base 1. V gives up 4 bases and J gives up 2 bases, and the segment between their germline ends measures 14 bases. The germline V gene specifies LGHNA as CDR1 and YSLEER as CDR2. A remark on this clonotype: Its antigen specificity is not known. No base qualities exist here, and no much larger clone lies one base off it.

The sequence is built from TRBV4-3 and TRBJ1-1; the D gene is not confidently resolved. The sequenced material came from blood. This sequence was found in a woman between 40 and 50 years old with Graves' hyperthyroidism. The DNA is TGCGCCAGCAGCCTTGGGTCGCAGGCCAACACTGAAGCTTTCTTT. Its translation reads: CASSLGSQANTEAFF.